The 25 T cell receptor beta chains presented below share a single source sample, sequenced in a study of T-cell memory formation after mild COVID-19. TCRdb reprocessed the 5' RACE reads with MiXCR, giving one entry per CDR3 protein. The table records around 470,000 distinct CDR3 sequences, about 20% of them present only once. Sample: PBMCs or a T cell subset sorted from them (not recorded which). These TCRs come from an adult woman who had mild COVID-19 (a few samples of this study predate the infection). Cell type and time point are not known.

This clonotype has only a few counts. V gene TRBV7-9 combines with J gene TRBJ2-3, with D unclear. V was shortened by 5 bases and J by 5 bases, with 8 bases between the two germline ends. The CDR3 has 12 amino acids. Germline lookup yields CDR1 SEHNR and CDR2 FQNEAQ (reference sequence). The CDR3 loop reads CASSLYVDTQYF. Here the CDR3 DNA reads TGTGCCAGCAGCCTTTATGTAGATACGCAGTATTTT. The whole variable domain, filled in from reference TRBV7-9 and TRBJ2-3, reads DTGVSQNPRHKITKRGQNVTFRCDPISEHNRLYWYRQTLGQGPEFLTYFQNEAQLEKSRLLSDRFSAERPKGSFSTLEIQRTEQGDSAMYLCASSLYVDTQYFGPGTRLTVL.

This clonotype was found a few times. The rearrangement joins TRBV10-3 to TRBJ1-1, with 7 bases matching TRBD1. The CDR3 runs 14 residues. Germline-derived CDR1 and CDR2 are ENHRY and SYGVKD. V was pared by 5 bases and J by 6 bases, with 9 bases of the junction left unmatched. CDR3 coding DNA: TGTGCCATCAGTTTTGCAGGGGGGCGGGCTGAAGCTTTCTTT. Amino acid sequence: CAISFAGGRAEAFF.

The V and J genes are TRBV3-1 and TRBJ2-5; a possible D gene is TRBD1 (5 bases). The V end was cut by 3 bases, the J end by 1 base, with 15 bases between. Germline loops: CDR1 LGHDT, CDR2 YNNKEL (reference sequence). The length of the CDR3 is 16 residues. DNA of the CDR3: TGTGCCAGCAGCCACTCCCAGACAGTATTCCAAGAGACCCAGTACTTC. Protein: CASSHSQTVFQETQYF.

This clonotype was picked up a small number of times. This sequence joins TRBV6-2 or TRBV6-3 and TRBJ2-3, with a weak D call TRBD2 (6 bases). V was shortened by 3 bases and J by 4 bases, with 17 bases between the two germline ends. This CDR3 has 16 residues. Germline assignment: CDR1 MNHEY and CDR2 SVGEGT. In DNA, the CDR3 is TGTGCCAGCAGTTATGTAGCGGCCTTTTACCCAGATACGCAGTATTTT. It codes for CASSYVAAFYPDTQYF.

The J gene is TRBJ2-7, the V gene TRBV6-1; 8 nucleotides align to TRBD2. Germline CDR1 and CDR2: MNHNS and SASEGT. Germline trimming cut 6 bases from V and 2 bases from J; bases unmatched to any gene: 9. The length of the CDR3 is 15 residues. The CDR3 protein is CASSQAGAGPYEQYF. The CDR3 nucleotides are TGTGCCAGCAGCCAAGCGGGAGCGGGGCCCTACGAGCAGTACTTC.

The chain has TRBV10-3 and TRBJ1-4; 7 bases align to TRBD1. In germline, CDR1 is ENHRY, CDR2 SYGVKD. This CDR3 comprises 15 residues. Losses at the gene ends were 7 bases for V and 8 bases for J; bases not matched to a gene: 13. The DNA for the CDR3 is TGTGCCATCAAGGGGTCACAGGGGCGGTCGGAAAAACTGTTTTTT. This gives the protein CAIKGSQGRSEKLFF.

The V gene is TRBV9, the J gene TRBJ2-6, with 7 bases that match TRBD2. CDR3 length: 18 amino acids. Trimming cost V 0 bases and J 2 bases; bases outside gene matches: 8. Germline CDR1 is SGDLS and CDR2 is YYNGEE. The CDR3 region is CASSVGGLREAGANVLTF. CDR3 DNA: TGTGCCAGCAGCGTAGGTGGCCTACGGGAGGCTGGGGCCAACGTCCTGACTTTC.

This clonotype was found a few times. In nucleotides, the CDR3 is TGTGCCAGCAGCCACCGGGACAGGACCAACAATGAGCAGTTCTTC. It translates to CASSHRDRTNNEQFF. The chain joins TRBV7-8 to TRBJ2-1, with 8 bases lining up with TRBD1. The CDR3 sequence is 15 residues long. The V and J ends lost 5 bases and 5 bases, in that order; junction bases with no gene match: 8. Germline CDR1 is SGHVS and CDR2 is FQNEAQ.

This clonotype was detected many times. CDR3: CASSRQGTGELFF. CDR3 bases: TGTGCCAGCAGCCGACAGGGAACCGGGGAGCTGTTTTTT. The gene calls are TRBV14 and TRBJ2-2; 7 positions match TRBD1. Trimming at V came to 4 bases and at J to 5 bases, leaving 1 base not matched to a gene. Germline CDR1 SGHDN, CDR2 FVKESK. The CDR3 has 13 amino acids.

The chain is built from TRBV30 and TRBJ2-3; D is unclear. Germline CDR1 GTSNPN, CDR2 SVGIG (reference sequence). The CDR3 covers 15 residues. V was cut by 4 bases and J by 0 bases, with 14 bases left in between. This CDR3 is CAWNRNGFSTDTQYF. CDR3 bases: TGTGCCTGGAATCGGAACGGCTTTAGCACAGATACGCAGTATTTT.

This clonotype appeared a few times. The chain has TRBV27 and TRBJ1-5; D is unclear. The CDR3 is 14 residues long. Germline V gene data show CDR1 as MNHEY and CDR2 as SMNVEV (reference sequence). Trimming removed 3 bases at V and 3 bases at J, with 9 bases between. DNA for the CDR3: TGTGCCAGCAGTTTGCGAGGGCTCAATCAGCCCCAGCATTTT. Its protein product is CASSLRGLNQPQHF.

The table lists this clonotype with a few counts. This sequence joins TRBV7-3 and TRBJ1-2, with no clear D. Trimming removed 5 bases from V and 8 bases from J, with 15 bases in between. Germline V lookup: CDR1 SGHTA, CDR2 FQGTGA. This CDR3 contains 13 residues. In DNA form, the CDR3 reads TGTGCCAGCAGCACCTCCGGGAAGGCAGGCTACACCTTC. This translates into CASSTSGKAGYTF.

The chain uses TRBV4-1 and TRBJ1-3; D call uncertain. The CDR3 spans 15 residues. Looked up from germline, CDR1 is MGHRA and CDR2 is YSYEKL. V dropped 1 base and J dropped 2 bases, with 9 bases sitting between them. CDR3 protein: CASSQVRGAGNTIYF. CDR3 coding DNA: TGCGCCAGCAGCCAAGTACGGGGTGCTGGAAACACCATATATTTT.

CDR3 DNA sequence: TGTGCCAGCAGTTACTCCAGGAACGTCAATCAGCCCCAGCATTTT. Protein sequence: CASSYSRNVNQPQHF. The chain recombines TRBV6-5 with TRBJ1-5; no clear D. The CDR3 is 15 residues long. The ends were cut back, 0 bases at V and 3 bases at J, with 9 bases in the middle. Germline CDR1 MNHEY, CDR2 SVGAGI.

This sequence joins TRBV5-1 and TRBJ2-1; 12 nucleotides match TRBD2. Looked up from germline, CDR1 is SGHRS and CDR2 is YFSETQ. CDR3 length: 16 amino acids. Trimming took 4 bases from V and 5 from J; bases not matched to a gene: 7. The chain's CDR3 is CASSPGLAGGDNEQFF. The CDR3 DNA reads TGCGCCAGCAGCCCCGGCCTAGCGGGAGGGGACAATGAGCAGTTCTTC.

This clonotype was counted a few times. The CDR3 coding sequence is TGTGCCAGCAGCGCCACTAGCGGGAGTAGGAGTGAGCAGTTCTTC. Its protein product is CASSATSGSRSEQFF. The chain recombines TRBV4-2 with TRBJ2-1, with 11 positions matching TRBD2. Germline CDR1 and CDR2: LGHNA and YNFKEQ. V shed 5 bases, J shed 9 bases, and the junction held 9 bases outside the gene matches. CDR3 length equals 15 residues.

A few counts support this clonotype. The chain joins TRBV29-1 to TRBJ2-1; 10 positions agree with TRBD2. V dropped 4 bases and J dropped 1; count of bases not matched to a gene: 10. Germline-derived CDR1 and CDR2 are SQVTM and ANQGSEA. The CDR3 is 17 amino acids. CDR3 sequence (DNA): TGCAGCGTTGTTGGACTAGCGGACGTACTTTCCTACAATGAGCAGTTCTTC. The encoded protein is CSVVGLADVLSYNEQFF.

This clonotype was counted a few times. The V gene is TRBV7-9, the J gene TRBJ2-1; 14 bases are shared with TRBD2. V shed 6 bases and J 3 bases; nucleotides not matched to a gene: 10. CDR1 is SEHNR and CDR2 is FQNEAQ in the germline V gene (reference sequence). This CDR3 has 18 amino acids. CDR3 in DNA: TGTGCCAGCAGGTCCGGGACTAGCGGGGGCTTACACTACAATGAGCAGTTCTTC. Its protein is CASRSGTSGGLHYNEQFF. Together with reference TRBV7-9 and TRBJ2-1, the CDR3 gives the full variable domain: DTGVSQNPRHKITKRGQNVTFRCDPISEHNRLYWYRQTLGQGPEFLTYFQNEAQLEKSRLLSDRFSAERPKGSFSTLEIQRTEQGDSAMYLCASRSGTSGGLHYNEQFFGPGTRLTVL.

There are a few counts of this clonotype. The V gene is TRBV29-1, the J gene TRBJ2-1, with unresolved D. The CDR3 is 13 residues long. Germline lookup yields CDR1 SQVTM and CDR2 ANQGSEA. Trimming left V 4 bases short and J 7 bases short, with 14 bases between. CDR3 region: CSVATFLMNEQFF. The DNA of the CDR3 is TGCAGCGTTGCGACCTTCCTGATGAATGAGCAGTTCTTC.

The sample holds a few counts of this clonotype. The chain uses TRBV7-2 and TRBJ1-2, with D possibly matching TRBD1 (5 bases). This CDR3 region has 15 residues. V was shortened by 5 bases and J by 0 bases, with 13 bases between the two germline ends. CDR1 is SGHTA, CDR2 FQGNSA, per germline. The chain's CDR3 is CASSRRGVANYGYTF. CDR3 bases: TGTGCCAGCAGCCGTCGGGGGGTCGCTAACTATGGCTACACCTTC.

The rearrangement joins TRBV7-9 to TRBJ2-1, with D maybe TRBD2 (5 bases). CDR1 is SEHNR and CDR2 is FQNEAQ in the germline V gene (reference sequence). Trimming pared 7 bases from V and 5 bases from J, leaving 18 bases between. The CDR3 runs 15 residues. CDR3 sequence (DNA): TGTGCCAGCACTCTAGGACTGGGTGGGCACAATGAGCAGTTCTTC. It is translated as CASTLGLGGHNEQFF.

This clonotype was detected only a few times. The chain joins TRBV9 to TRBJ1-4; maybe TRBD1 (6 bases). The CDR3 length is 15 residues. Germline-derived CDR1 and CDR2 are SGDLS and YYNGEE. Trimming cost V 0 bases and J 5 bases, with 11 bases left between them. The CDR3 region has the DNA TGTGCCAGCAGCGTAGATGGGGGGGCGAATGAAAAACTGTTTTTT. Its protein product is CASSVDGGANEKLFF.

This clonotype occurred a few times. The CDR3, as DNA: TGCAGTGCTAGGGACGGAGGAAGGGAGACCCAGTACTTC. Amino acids: CSARDGGRETQYF. This sequence joins TRBV20-1 and TRBJ2-5; tentatively, D is TRBD2 (5 bases). The germline V and J ends were trimmed by 3 bases and 5 bases, with 13 bases remaining between them. The CDR3 has 13 residues. CDR1 DFQATT and CDR2 SNEGSKA come from the germline V gene (reference sequence).

This clonotype has a handful of counts. The chain has TRBV4-1 and TRBJ1-6, with no clear D. Trimming shortened V by 3 bases and J by 9 bases, and 9 bases separated the two germline ends. This CDR3 region has 13 residues. Per germline, CDR1 MGHRA and CDR2 YSYEKL. The CDR3 spells CASSHPGSSPLHF. The CDR3 DNA reads as TGCGCCAGCAGCCACCCCGGATCTTCACCCCTCCACTTT.

This clonotype was observed many times. Here the CDR3 reads CASRSRGSSYEQYF. In nucleotides, the CDR3 is TGTGCCAGCAGATCGCGGGGATCCTCCTACGAGCAGTACTTC. This chain connects TRBV27 to TRBJ2-7; TRBD2 might be the D (6 bases). CDR1 and CDR2 from the germline V gene are MNHEY and SMNVEV (reference sequence). The CDR3 extends over 14 amino acids. V lost 6 bases to trimming and J lost 0 bases, with 12 bases between them.